Shown below are 29 T cell receptor beta chains from a single sample sequenced in a study of monozygotic twins with cystic fibrosis. Profiled with immunoSEQ multiplex PCR; TCRdb holds only in-frame clones, not every one. The data contain approximately 36,000 clones, around nine tenths of them singletons. The sequenced sample consisted of blood. The origin of the receptors is a boy aged 2-15 years with cystic fibrosis.

The V and J genes are TRBV5-5 and TRBJ1-5; TRBD1 aligns across 7 bases. CDR3 length: 15 residues. J lost 5 bases, V lost 2 bases, and 7 bases had no gene match. Germline CDR1 and CDR2: SGHKS and YYEKEE (reference sequence). The CDR3 protein is CASSFSQGGYQPQHF. The CDR3 DNA sequence: TGTGCCAGCAGCTTCTCCCAGGGGGGATATCAGCCCCAGCATTTT.

The genes are TRBV4-2 and TRBJ2-7; 8 bases match TRBD1. In germline, CDR1 is LGHNA, CDR2 YNFKEQ. This CDR3 spans 16 amino acids. The junction had 9 bases not matched to a gene; V was cut back by 0 bases and J by 5 bases. The CDR3 protein is CASSQDPGTGINEQYF. The DNA of the CDR3 is TGTGCCAGCAGCCAAGATCCTGGGACAGGTATCAACGAGCAGTACTTC.

This clone has a single count. The chain couples TRBV28 to TRBJ2-7; D is perhaps TRBD2 (7 bases). Deletions cut 6 bases from V and 3 bases from J, with 15 bases between. The CDR3 is made up of 14 amino acids. Germline V gives CDR1 MDHEN, CDR2 SYDVKM. The CDR3 reads CASRSQRGHYEQYF. Here the CDR3 DNA reads TGTGCCAGCAGATCCCAGCGGGGACACTACGAGCAGTACTTC.

The V and J genes are TRBV4-2 and TRBJ2-2; D gene ambiguous. Germline V gene sequence: CDR1 LGHNA, CDR2 YNFKEQ. The CDR3 is 15 amino acids. Trimming shortened V by 3 bases and J by 0 bases, and 8 bases separated the two germline ends. The CDR3 DNA follows: TGTGCCAGCAGCCAGCTCGCCACGAACACCGGGGAGCTGTTTTTT. This sequence encodes CASSQLATNTGELFF.

This chain joins TRBV27 and TRBJ1-2, with TRBD1 identical over 7 bases. J was trimmed by 3 bases and V by 2 bases; bases with no gene match: 0. The CDR3 contains 13 residues. Germline V gene sequence: CDR1 MNHEY, CDR2 SMNVEV (reference sequence). The CDR3 sequence: CASSLTGDYGYTF. DNA of the CDR3: TGTGCCAGCAGTTTAACAGGGGACTATGGCTACACCTTC.

The chain links TRBV9 to TRBJ2-3; D is possibly TRBD1 or TRBD2 (6 bases each). The CDR3 runs 15 residues. Per the germline V gene, CDR1 is SGDLS and CDR2 is YYNGEE. V was cut by 0 bases and J by 4 bases, with 12 bases left in between. For the CDR3, the DNA is TGTGCCAGCAGCGTAGAGGGGGGCAGGGCAGATACGCAGTATTTT. This gives the protein CASSVEGGRADTQYF.

The chain has TRBV7-8 and TRBJ1-2; TRBD1 aligns across 8 bases. Looked up from germline, CDR1 is SGHVS and CDR2 is FQNEAQ. This CDR3 is 19 amino acids long. V lost 2 bases, J lost 6 bases, and 20 bases stayed unmatched. CDR3 coding DNA: TGTGCCAGCAGCTTAATGGCCGCTTGGGCAGGGGGCGCACTGGATGGCTACACCTTC. It yields the protein CASSLMAAWAGGALDGYTF.

This clone was seen just once. The chain combines TRBV6-5 with TRBJ2-7; 7 bases fit TRBD1. The germline gives CDR1 MNHEY, CDR2 SVGAGI. Losses at the gene ends were 5 bases for V and 3 bases for J; bases not matched to a gene: 7. The CDR3 length is 14 residues. The CDR3 sequence is CASSDRDLSYEQYF. Written as DNA, the CDR3 is TGTGCCAGCAGTGACAGGGACCTCAGCTACGAGCAGTACTTC.

The chain is built from TRBV5-4 and TRBJ1-2; tentatively, D is TRBD1 (5 bases). V was cut by 2 bases and J by 5 bases, with 13 bases left in between. CDR1 is SGHNT and CDR2 is YYREEE in the germline V gene (reference sequence). This CDR3 contains 14 residues. CDR3 nucleotide sequence: TGTGCCAGCAGCTTACGACAGATCCCTTATGGCTACACCTTC. Translating gives CASSLRQIPYGYTF.

The chain is built from TRBV13 and TRBJ1-2, with D possibly TRBD1 on 5 matching bases. V gave up 0 bases and J gave up 3 bases, with 11 bases separating them. CDR1 and CDR2 (germline): PRHDT, FYEKMQ (reference sequence). The CDR3 length is 15 residues. The CDR3 loop is CASSLGRGWDYGYTF. As DNA, the CDR3 is TGTGCCAGCAGCTTAGGAAGGGGCTGGGACTATGGCTACACCTTC.

The chain is built from TRBV14 and TRBJ2-5, with D unresolved. Germline V gene lookup returns CDR1 SGHDN and CDR2 FVKESK. V was trimmed by 2 bases and J by 2 bases, leaving 18 bases between them. The CDR3 is 17 residues long. This CDR3 reads CASSQLRYRSGQETQYF. The DNA for the CDR3 is TGTGCCAGCAGCCAATTGAGGTATCGGTCCGGTCAAGAGACCCAGTACTTC.

Comments on this clone: Germline is not matched at one junction end, which may reflect a read error. V and J are TRBV10-3 and TRBJ2-7, with 7 bases that match TRBD1. This CDR3 has 12 amino acids. Germline lookup yields CDR1 ENHRY and CDR2 SYGVKD. CDR3 sequence reads: CSAGTAFYEQYF. The CDR3 region has the DNA TGCTCAGCCGGGACAGCCTTCTACGAGCAGTACTTC.

This clone was observed a handful of times. V gene TRBV5-4 combines with J gene TRBJ1-2; TRBD1 agrees at 7 bases. The V gene end was trimmed by 0 bases and the J gene end by 5 bases; junction bases not matched to a gene: 7. The CDR3 has 15 amino acids. Germline CDR1 reads SGHNT; CDR2 reads YYREEE (reference sequence). DNA for the CDR3: TGTGCCAGCAGCTTGGGTAGGGGGCTTGAGTATGGCTACACCTTC. Translated: CASSLGRGLEYGYTF.

The genes are TRBV7-2 and TRBJ2-1; 11 nucleotides agree with TRBD2. The CDR3 length is 15 residues. Looked up from germline, CDR1 is SGHTA and CDR2 is FQGNSA. Trimming took 5 bases from V and 9 from J; bases not matched to a gene: 9. The CDR3 protein is CASSPHSGGATEQFF. Here the CDR3 DNA reads TGTGCCAGCAGCCCTCATAGCGGGGGGGCCACTGAGCAGTTCTTC. Looking up the rest from reference TRBV7-2 and TRBJ2-1 gives the full variable domain: GAGVSQSPSNKVTEKGKDVELRCDPISGHTALYWYRQSLGQGLEFLIYFQGNSAPDKSGLPSDRFSAERTGGSVSTLTIQRTQQEDSAVYLCASSPHSGGATEQFFGPGTRLTVL.

The rearrangement joins TRBV7-9 to TRBJ2-7, with D perhaps assigned TRBD1 or TRBD2 (5 bases each). This CDR3 is 15 amino acids long. Trimming left V 2 bases short and J 3 bases short, with 14 bases between. Germline V gene lookup returns CDR1 SEHNR and CDR2 FQNEAQ (reference sequence). The CDR3 loop reads CASSLSGDRLYEQYF. As DNA, the CDR3 is TGTGCCAGCAGCTTATCTGGGGACCGTCTCTACGAGCAGTACTTC.

The V call is TRBV2, the J call TRBJ2-5; no definite D call. CDR3 length equals 12 residues. Germline loops: CDR1 SNHLY, CDR2 FYNNEI. V was cut by 4 bases and J by 3 bases, with 6 bases left in between. Here the CDR3 DNA reads TGTGCCAGCAGTGGACCTGAAGAGACCCAGTACTTC. This encodes CASSGPEETQYF.

This chain joins TRBV27 and TRBJ2-5; no clear D. The CDR3 spans 13 residues. Trimming left V 0 bases short and J 5 bases short, with 7 bases between. Germline CDR1 MNHEY, CDR2 SMNVEV (reference sequence). The CDR3 here is CASSLSSGETQYF. The CDR3, as DNA: TGTGCCAGCAGTTTATCGAGTGGGGAGACCCAGTACTTC.

This chain connects TRBV2 to TRBJ2-7, with D perhaps matching TRBD1 or TRBD2 (5 bases each). CDR1 SNHLY and CDR2 FYNNEI come from the germline V gene. This CDR3 comprises 15 residues. Trimming left V 1 base short and J 0 bases short, with 10 bases between. CDR3 nucleotide sequence: TGTGCCAGCAGTGAAGGGCCAGGGAGCTCCTACGAGCAGTACTTC. It is translated as CASSEGPGSSYEQYF.

This clone occurred once. The V call is TRBV19, the J call TRBJ1-1, with D perhaps matching TRBD1 (5 bases). The CDR3 loop spans 17 amino acids. Trimming removed 2 bases at V and 4 bases at J, with 20 bases between. CDR1 and CDR2 (germline): LNHDA, SQIVND (reference sequence). CDR3 DNA: TGTGCCAGTAGTATATCGATTCTGGGGGGGACGGGCACTGAAGCTTTCTTT. Amino acids: CASSISILGGTGTEAFF.

The CDR3 loop reads CASSQEGLAGAFQETQYF. The CDR3 coding sequence is TGTGCCAGTAGTCAAGAGGGACTAGCGGGGGCCTTCCAAGAGACCCAGTACTTC. The chain is built from TRBV19 and TRBJ2-5, with 14 bases fitting TRBD2. The V gene's germline CDR1 is LNHDA and CDR2 SQIVND (reference sequence). This CDR3 has 18 amino acids. V shed 5 bases and J 1 base; nucleotides not matched to a gene: 9.

V gene TRBV4-2 combines with J gene TRBJ2-2, with 9 bases matching TRBD2. Trimming at V came to 0 bases and at J to 6 bases, leaving 5 bases not matched to a gene. CDR3 length: 16 residues. CDR1 is LGHNA, CDR2 YNFKEQ, per germline. In DNA, the CDR3 is TGTGCCAGCAGCCAAGAGGTGGGACTAGCCTCCGGGGAGCTGTTTTTT. Amino acids: CASSQEVGLASGELFF.

This chain links TRBV25-1 with TRBJ2-1, with D possibly matching TRBD2 (6 bases). Germline CDR1 MGHDK, CDR2 SYGVNS. Trimming cost V 4 bases and J 6 bases, with 13 bases left between them. The CDR3 has 14 residues. CDR3 sequence (DNA): TGTGCCAGCAGTGTCGGGACGCGGGGCAATGAGCAGTTCTTC. Translation gives CASSVGTRGNEQFF.

This sequence joins TRBV6-5 and TRBJ1-4; no firm D call. Per the germline V gene, CDR1 is MNHEY and CDR2 is SVGAGI. CDR3 length equals 16 residues. The V and J ends lost 4 bases and 3 bases respectively, with 15 bases between them. For the CDR3, the DNA is TGTGCCAGCAGTTCCCCCGGATCCTCCTCTAATGAAAAACTGTTTTTT. This gives the protein CASSSPGSSSNEKLFF.

This chain links TRBV5-6 with TRBJ2-2, with TRBD1 as a possible D gene (5 bases). The V end was cut by 4 bases, the J end by 6 bases, with 16 bases between. Germline CDR1 and CDR2: SGHDT and YYEEEE. The CDR3 has 15 residues. The CDR3 DNA sequence: TGTGCCAGCAGCCCCTGGGTGGGGCAGTCCGGGGAGCTGTTTTTT. This translates into CASSPWVGQSGELFF.

This clone was seen once. V is TRBV5-1 and J is TRBJ2-1, with D hard to call. CDR3 length equals 14 residues. Between the trimmed V and J ends, which lost 2 bases and 8 bases, there was a span of 14 bases. Germline values: CDR1 SGHRS, CDR2 YFSETQ. The CDR3 bases are TGCGCCAGCAGCTTTGGGGAAGCCCGGCATGAGCAGTTCTTC. The encoded protein is CASSFGEARHEQFF. The full variable domain, in which reference TRBV5-1 and TRBJ2-1 provide the parts outside the CDR3, is KAGVTQTPRYLIKTRGQQVTLSCSPISGHRSVSWYQQTPGQGLQFLFEYFSETQRNKGNFPGRFSGRQFSNSRSEMNVSTLELGDSALYLCASSFGEARHEQFFGPGTRLTVL.

The table lists this clone with a count of one. The V gene is TRBV9, the J gene TRBJ1-2; weak D call: TRBD1 (6 bases). CDR3 length equals 15 residues. V was shortened by 1 base and J by 5 bases, with 15 bases between the two germline ends. CDR1 and CDR2 (germline): SGDLS, YYNGEE. The CDR3 protein is CASSVNPGVEYGYTF. For the CDR3, the DNA is TGTGCCAGCAGCGTAAATCCAGGGGTGGAGTATGGCTACACCTTC.

V usage is TRBV6-4 and J usage is TRBJ1-2; D perhaps matches TRBD1 (5 bases). This CDR3 spans 14 amino acids. From germline, CDR1 is MRHNA and CDR2 SNTAGT. The ends were cut back, 4 bases at V and 6 bases at J, with 15 bases in the middle. The chain's CDR3 is CASSVSGGTDGYTF. DNA of the CDR3: TGTGCCAGCAGTGTGAGCGGGGGAACGGATGGCTACACCTTC.

This sequence joins TRBV18 and TRBJ2-1; 7 nucleotides agree with TRBD1. Germline V lookup: CDR1 KGHSH, CDR2 LQKENI. V lost 3 bases and J lost 4; bases outside the gene matches: 9. The CDR3 length is 16 residues. CDR3 nucleotide sequence: TGTGCCAGCTCACCTAACCTGAGGGGGCGATACAATGAGCAGTTCTTC. Translating gives CASSPNLRGRYNEQFF.

The chain combines TRBV7-9 with TRBJ1-3; tentative D call: TRBD1 (5 bases). The germline V gene encodes CDR1 SEHNR and CDR2 FQNEAQ (reference sequence). With 5 bases removed from V and 4 bases from J, the gap between germline ends came to 15 bases. The length of the CDR3 is 15 residues. The CDR3 DNA sequence: TGTGCCAGCAGCGCCCGCCGGGACGGAGGAAACACCATATATTTT. Translating gives CASSARRDGGNTIYF.